Listed below are T cell receptor beta chains from one sample, sequenced in a study of T cell repertoires in cytomegalovirus infection. These receptors have no known antigen. TCRdb processed the reads anew with MiXCR; each CDR3 protein has one entry. Of around 800,000 distinct CDR3 sequences listed, 30% to 35% are singletons. The source was cultured CD8+ T cells from PBMCs, collected from culture after CMV antigen stimulation. Receptor source: a human donor in good health (CMV status not recorded). Some clones in this sample may be carry-over from other donors' samples. Both conserved end residues are part of each CDR3. The D gene is left open where the match is weak. The size field is filled for only some rows; it gives once, few, many or a size class.

cdr3_aa | cdr3_nt | d_call | clone_size | j_call | v_call
CASSEGTGGVQPQHF | TGTGCCAGCAGTGAAGGGACAGGGGGCGTTCAGCCCCAGCATTTT | TRBD1 | few | TRBJ1-5 | TRBV6-1
CATSDRTLITGYQETQYF | TGTGCCACCAGTGATCGGACCCTCATAACAGGGTACCAAGAGACCCAGTACTTC | . | few | TRBJ2-5 | TRBV24-1
CSADNGNGYTF | TGCAGTGCTGATAACGGGAATGGCTACACCTTC | . | . | TRBJ1-2 | TRBV20-1
CASSLSGVIQPQHF | TGTGCCAGCAGTTTATCGGGGGTAATTCAGCCCCAGCATTTT | . | few | TRBJ1-5 | TRBV27
CASSHRDSPYNEQFF | TGTGCCAGCAGTCACCGGGACAGTCCCTACAATGAGCAGTTCTTC | TRBD1 | few | TRBJ2-1 | TRBV14
CASSPTSDEQFF | TGTGCCAGCAGCCCGACTTCGGATGAGCAGTTCTTC | . | few | TRBJ2-1 | TRBV5-5
CASSLFSGTGAETQYF | TGTGCCAGCAGCTTATTTAGTGGGACAGGGGCGGAGACCCAGTACTTC | TRBD1 | . | TRBJ2-5 | TRBV7-9
CASSYGQHPNEKLFF | TGTGCCAGCAGTTACGGACAGCACCCTAATGAAAAACTGTTTTTT | . | few | TRBJ1-4 | TRBV6-5
CASSSYTRGRDEQYF | TGTGCCAGCAGTTCCTACACCCGGGGGCGGGATGAGCAGTACTTC | . | many | TRBJ2-7 | TRBV12-3/TRBV12-4
CASSLILRGADSTDTQYF | TGTGCCAGCAGTTTAATTCTGCGGGGGGCCGATAGCACAGATACGCAGTATTTT | TRBD2 | . | TRBJ2-3 | TRBV12-3/TRBV12-4
CASSSWTVDTGELFF | TGTGCCAGCAGCTCTTGGACAGTGGACACCGGGGAGCTGTTTTTT | . | many | TRBJ2-2 | TRBV11-3
CASSRTERATEAFF | TGTGCCAGCAGCCGTACAGAGCGGGCCACTGAAGCTTTCTTT | . | . | TRBJ1-1 | TRBV7-9
CASGQIGSGTEAFF | TGTGCCAGCGGCCAAATTGGTTCGGGGACTGAAGCTTTCTTT | . | . | TRBJ1-1 | TRBV5-4
CASTLGPRDTQYF | TGTGCCAGCACCCTGGGCCCGCGCGATACGCAGTATTTT | . | . | TRBJ2-3 | TRBV7-9
CASSRSFYNEQFF | TGTGCCAGCAGCCGCTCTTTCTACAATGAGCAGTTCTTC | . | . | TRBJ2-1 | TRBV12-3/TRBV12-4
CASSSGPRGNEQFF | TGTGCCAGCAGCTCGGGACCCAGGGGGAATGAGCAGTTCTTC | TRBD1 | many | TRBJ2-1 | TRBV7-2
CASSLLGGLPARTGELFF | TGTGCCAGCAGCTTATTGGGGGGACTCCCGGCGCGGACCGGGGAGCTGTTTTTT | . | many | TRBJ2-2 | TRBV7-9
CASSLSPRNTIYF | TGTGCCAGCAGTTTAAGTCCAAGAAACACCATATATTTT | . | . | TRBJ1-3 | TRBV12-3/TRBV12-4
CASLAVGGGARNTEAFF | TGTGCCAGCCTCGCCGTAGGGGGCGGTGCGAGGAACACTGAAGCTTTCTTT | TRBD1 | few | TRBJ1-1 | TRBV7-9
CASSGQVTDTQYF | TGTGCCAGCTCGGGACAGGTCACAGATACGCAGTATTTT | TRBD1 | . | TRBJ2-3 | TRBV7-9
CASSKDPGAGYAEAFF | TGTGCCAGCAGCAAGGACCCGGGGGCGGGTTACGCTGAAGCTTTCTTT | . | . | TRBJ1-1 | TRBV6-2/TRBV6-3
CASSERSSYNSPLHF | TGTGCCAGCAGTGAAAGGAGCTCCTATAATTCACCCCTCCACTTT | . | many | TRBJ1-6 | TRBV6-1
CSPWGLNTEAFF | TGCAGCCCATGGGGGTTGAACACTGAAGCTTTCTTT | . | . | TRBJ1-1 | TRBV29-1
CAISEVGSYSNQPQHF | TGTGCCATCAGTGAGGTGGGATCCTATAGCAATCAGCCCCAGCATTTT | . | few | TRBJ1-5 | TRBV10-3
CASSQGQGRVGAFF | TGTGCCAGCAGCCAGGGGCAGGGAAGGGTCGGAGCTTTCTTT | . | . | TRBJ1-1 | TRBV7-9
CASTSGTVNTGELFF | TGCGCCAGCACCTCCGGGACAGTGAACACCGGGGAGCTGTTTTTT | TRBD1 | . | TRBJ2-2 | TRBV4-1
CASTLGARVAFF | TGTGCCAGCACCCTAGGGGCCAGGGTAGCTTTCTTT | . | few | TRBJ1-1 | TRBV28
CASSTRSVDEAFF | TGTGCCAGTAGTACTAGATCCGTTGATGAAGCTTTCTTT | . | . | TRBJ1-1 | TRBV19
CASSGGTGELFF | TGTGCCAGCAGCGGGGGGACCGGGGAGCTGTTTTTT | . | many | TRBJ2-2 | TRBV7-6
CASSWTHNQETQYF | TGTGCCAGCAGTTGGACACACAATCAAGAGACCCAGTACTTC | . | . | TRBJ2-5 | TRBV28
CASAPGTWSPDTQYF | TGCGCCAGCGCTCCCGGGACCTGGAGTCCAGATACGCAGTATTTT | . | few | TRBJ2-3 | TRBV5-1
CASSVRGDEKLFF | TGTGCCAGCAGCGTCAGAGGCGATGAAAAACTGTTTTTT | . | . | TRBJ1-4 | TRBV13
CASSLTLRGGRTGELFF | TGTGCCAGCAGCTTAACATTGCGGGGGGGCCGCACCGGGGAGCTGTTTTTT | TRBD2 | many | TRBJ2-2 | TRBV7-2
CASSPGTLPRGELFF | TGTGCCAGCAGTCCCGGGACACTCCCTCGCGGGGAGCTGTTTTTT | . | few | TRBJ2-2 | TRBV5-8
CASSAHRDRGDSPLHF | TGTGCCAGCAGCGCCCACCGGGACAGGGGTGATTCACCCCTCCACTTT | TRBD1 | . | TRBJ1-6 | TRBV9
CASSPKQGANNQPQHF | TGCGCCAGCAGTCCAAAACAGGGGGCGAACAATCAGCCCCAGCATTTT | TRBD1 | few | TRBJ1-5 | TRBV23-1
CASSVDRDDATNEKLFF | TGTGCCAGCAGTGTTGACAGGGACGACGCAACTAATGAAAAACTGTTTTTT | TRBD1 | . | TRBJ1-4 | TRBV2
CASSLIVGRDKLNQPQHF | TGTGCCAGCAGTTTGATAGTCGGTCGGGACAAACTCAATCAGCCCCAGCATTTT | . | few | TRBJ1-5 | TRBV28
CASSNGEKLFF | TGTGCCAGCAGTAACGGGGAAAAACTGTTTTTT | . | . | TRBJ1-4 | TRBV6-5
CASSQAQWGTEAFF | TGCGCCAGCAGCCAAGCTCAGTGGGGCACTGAAGCTTTCTTT | . | few | TRBJ1-1 | TRBV4-1